These 9 T cell receptor beta chains came from one sample sequenced in a study of cytomegalovirus exposure and HLA in healthy donors. The PCR made use of 60 Vbeta and 13 Jbeta primers. TCRdb's table, derived via immunoSEQ multiplex PCR, lists solely in-frame clones and lacks some. The table records under 150,000 clones, about 80% of them present only once. The sequenced material came from PBMCs. The source is a man aged 25 to 40 in good health and CMV-seropositive.

This chain links TRBV9 with TRBJ1-2, with 7 positions matching TRBD1. Germline V gene sequence: CDR1 SGDLS, CDR2 YYNGEE. The CDR3 covers 15 residues. V shed 0 bases and J 7 bases; nucleotides not matched to a gene: 9. Here the CDR3 DNA reads TGTGCCAGCAGCGTAGACTGGGACAGTCTAGGTGGCTACACCTTC. Protein sequence: CASSVDWDSLGGYTF.

The J gene is TRBJ2-7, the V gene TRBV14; D uncertain. In germline, CDR1 is SGHDN, CDR2 FVKESK. V was clipped by 4 bases and J by 5 bases, with 6 bases between them. This CDR3 region has 11 residues. The CDR3 DNA reads as TGTGCCAGCAGCCGTTTTAACGAGCAGTACTTC. Protein sequence: CASSRFNEQYF.

V is TRBV27 and J is TRBJ2-5; perhaps TRBD2 as D (5 bases). Trimming cost V 4 bases and J 1 base, with 13 bases left between them. The CDR3 runs to 15 residues. Per germline, CDR1 MNHEY and CDR2 SMNVEV (reference sequence). CDR3 DNA: TGTGCCAGCAGTTCCTCCCGACTATCCCAAGAGACCCAGTACTTC. Its translation: CASSSSRLSQETQYF.

This chain connects TRBV18 to TRBJ1-2, with D tentatively TRBD1 (5 bases). Per the germline V gene, CDR1 is KGHSH and CDR2 is LQKENI. There are 15 residues in the CDR3. The germline V and J ends were trimmed by 3 bases and 7 bases, with 18 bases remaining between them. CDR3 coding DNA: TGTGCCAGCTCACCCCCCCAAGGGGAGGTGGCTGGCTACACCTTC. Its protein is CASSPPQGEVAGYTF.

A note on this clone: An end of the junction does not agree with germline; a read error may underlie this. This CDR3 is CASSPETGQGVWVF. As DNA, the CDR3 is TGTGCCAGCAGCCCCGAGACCGGACAGGGGGTTTGGGTCTTC. This chain joins TRBV7-9 and TRBJ2-1; 10 bases are a match to TRBD1. The CDR3 is 14 amino acids. Per the germline V gene, CDR1 is SEHNR and CDR2 is FQNEAQ (reference sequence).

The J gene is TRBJ1-1, the V gene TRBV28, with a possible D match to TRBD1 (5 bases). The CDR3 totals 15 residues. Germline loops: CDR1 MDHEN, CDR2 SYDVKM. V lost 6 bases and J lost 0, with 14 bases in between. CDR3 in amino acids: CASRTAENLNTEAFF. CDR3 sequence (DNA): TGTGCCAGCAGGACAGCAGAGAATTTGAACACTGAAGCTTTCTTT.

The rearrangement uses TRBV9 and TRBJ2-3, with 7 bases that match TRBD1. Germline trimming cut 4 bases from V and 5 bases from J; bases unmatched to any gene: 7. The V gene's germline CDR1 is SGDLS and CDR2 YYNGEE. This CDR3 spans 14 amino acids. The CDR3 DNA reads TGTGCCAGCAGCAAAACAGGGGCGGGAGATACGCAGTATTTT. Its protein product is CASSKTGAGDTQYF.

This chain joins TRBV7-9 and TRBJ1-6; 7 bases agree with TRBD1. The CDR3 covers 14 residues. V shed 7 bases and J 9 bases; nucleotides not matched to a gene: 9. Germline loops: CDR1 SEHNR, CDR2 FQNEAQ (reference sequence). This chain's CDR3 is CASTWGQGGSPLHF. CDR3 in DNA: TGTGCCAGCACCTGGGGGCAGGGGGGTTCACCCCTCCACTTT.

The chain carries TRBV9 and TRBJ2-2; 10 nucleotides match TRBD2. The CDR3 runs 15 residues. Germline assignment: CDR1 SGDLS and CDR2 YYNGEE. The V gene end was trimmed by 4 bases and the J gene end by 5 bases; junction bases not matched to a gene: 5. CDR3 region: CASSSGTSVTGELFF. The CDR3 nucleotides are TGTGCCAGCAGCTCAGGGACTAGCGTGACCGGGGAGCTGTTTTTT.